This is a list of T cell receptor beta chains from one sample in a study of blood T cell repertoires in COVID-19. Repertoires were generated with immunoSEQ multiplex PCR, while TCRdb's copy carries only in-frame clones and drops some. The sample carries about 120,000 clones, about 83% recorded once. Sequencing used peripheral blood. The receptors shown here come from a woman aged 45-65 years with acute or convalescent COVID-19. CDR3s include the opening cysteine and the closing phenylalanine or tryptophan. The D gene is left open where the match is weak. Expanded clones are given a class, and other clones once, few, many or no size at all.

V: TRBV6-2/TRBV6-3; J: TRBJ1-1; D: .; length: 15; size: few; DNA: TGTGCCAGCAGTTACGTGGGGAACGACAGGAGTGAAGCTTTCTTT; CDR3: CASSYVGNDRSEAFF
V: TRBV7-9; J: TRBJ1-1; D: .; length: 14; size: once; DNA: TGTGCCAGCAGGATGCTGGCGGTGAACACTGAAGCTTTCTTT; CDR3: CASRMLAVNTEAFF
V: TRBV7-2; J: TRBJ2-5; D: .; length: 13; size: .; DNA: TGTGCCAGCAGCTTAGCGGGGGCGGAGACCCAGTACTTC; CDR3: CASSLAGAETQYF
V: TRBV5-4; J: TRBJ2-7; D: TRBD1; length: 15; size: .; DNA: TGTGCCAGCAGCACCGGACAGGGGGCAGTGGGCGAGCAGTACTTC; CDR3: CASSTGQGAVGEQYF
V: TRBV7-2; J: TRBJ2-5; D: TRBD2; length: 18; size: .; DNA: TGTGCCAGCAGCCCAGGGACTAGCGGGAGGCTCTTCCAAGAGACCCAGTACTTC; CDR3: CASSPGTSGRLFQETQYF
V: TRBV6-5; J: TRBJ1-5; D: .; length: 13; size: few; DNA: TGTGCCAGCAGCCGGGACAACTATCAGCCCCAGCATTTT; CDR3: CASSRDNYQPQHF
V: TRBV10-2; J: TRBJ1-5; D: .; length: 15; size: .; DNA: TGCGCCAGCAGTGGACAGATAGGGGCCCATCAGCCCCAGCATTTT; CDR3: CASSGQIGAHQPQHF
V: TRBV2; J: TRBJ1-2; D: TRBD1; length: 14; size: .; DNA: TGTGCCAGCAGTGAGGCCGACAGGGAGTCTGGCTACACCTTC; CDR3: CASSEADRESGYTF
V: TRBV13; J: TRBJ1-2; D: .; length: 14; size: .; DNA: TGTGCCAGCACCCGTTGGGTCGAGGCCTATGGCTACACCTTC; CDR3: CASTRWVEAYGYTF
V: TRBV20-1; J: TRBJ2-5; D: TRBD2; length: 14; size: .; DNA: TGCAGTGCTAGTAGTAGCGGGAGCAGGGAGACCCAGTACTTC; CDR3: CSASSSGSRETQYF
V: TRBV30; J: TRBJ1-2; D: .; length: 16; size: once; DNA: TGTGCCTGGAGTGCTGGCTTCTTTGGCTCAAACTATGGCTACACCTTC; CDR3: CAWSAGFFGSNYGYTF
V: TRBV4-1; J: TRBJ1-1; D: .; length: 13; size: few; DNA: TGCGCCAGCAGCCAAGACCAAGCGGCGGTGGTTTTCTTT; CDR3: CASSQDQAAVVFF
V: TRBV7-6; J: TRBJ2-7; D: .; length: 11; size: .; DNA: TGTGCCAGCAGCCCAAGGACAGTGGAGTACTTC; CDR3: CASSPRTVEYF
V: TRBV7-9; J: TRBJ2-7; D: .; length: 18; size: few; DNA: TGTGCCAGCAGCACCCTAAGGGCCTGGGGCACCATCTCCTACGAGCAGTACTTC; CDR3: CASSTLRAWGTISYEQYF
V: TRBV7-8; J: TRBJ1-1; D: TRBD1; length: 15; size: .; DNA: TGTGCCAGCAGCGCCGACAGGGTCAGGGACACTGAAGCTTTCTTT; CDR3: CASSADRVRDTEAFF
V: TRBV19; J: TRBJ1-2; D: TRBD1; length: 16; size: .; DNA: TGTGCCAGTAGAAGGGACAGGGGGCTGCTGGGGGATGGCTACACCTTC; CDR3: CASRRDRGLLGDGYTF
V: TRBV10-1; J: TRBJ2-2; D: TRBD1; length: 14; size: .; DNA: TGCGCCAGCCGGGACAGCGCGAACACCGGGGAGCTGTTTTTT; CDR3: CASRDSANTGELFF
V: TRBV4-3; J: TRBJ2-5; D: .; length: 14; size: .; DNA: TGCGCCAGCAGCCCTAGGACTGCGCAAGAGACCCAGTACTTC; CDR3: CASSPRTAQETQYF
V: TRBV6-6; J: TRBJ2-3; D: TRBD2; length: 15; size: .; DNA: TGTGCCAGCAGGCTAGCGGGGGGGCCCGGAGATACGCAGTATTTT; CDR3: CASRLAGGPGDTQYF
V: TRBV6-5; J: TRBJ1-2; D: .; length: 14; size: .; DNA: TGTGCCAGCAGCAATCAAGGACAGAACTATGGCTACACCTTC; CDR3: CASSNQGQNYGYTF
V: TRBV2; J: TRBJ2-5; D: TRBD2; length: 15; size: .; DNA: TGTGCCAGCATTCCCGGGGCTAGCGGGGGAGAGACCCAGTACTTC; CDR3: CASIPGASGGETQYF
V: TRBV18; J: TRBJ1-4; D: .; length: 15; size: .; DNA: TGTGCCAGCTCACCCAGGGATTCGACTAATGAAAAACTGTTTTTT; CDR3: CASSPRDSTNEKLFF
V: TRBV7-3; J: TRBJ2-3; D: .; length: 14; size: .; DNA: TGTGCCAGCAGCCAAGACCAGGGACAAGATACGCAGTATTTT; CDR3: CASSQDQGQDTQYF
V: TRBV7-8; J: TRBJ2-4; D: .; length: 13; size: .; DNA: TGTGCCAGCAGCCTAACCCCAGGGGGCGGGGGTTACTTC; CDR3: CASSLTPGGGGYF
V: TRBV11-2; J: TRBJ2-2; D: TRBD1; length: 12; size: .; DNA: TGTGCCAGCAGCTCAGGGGGCGGGGAGCTGTTTTTT; CDR3: CASSSGGGELFF
V: TRBV18; J: TRBJ1-2; D: TRBD1; length: 16; size: .; DNA: TGTGCCAGCTCTCAGTCACTCCGGGACAGGGGAGAAGGCTACACCTTC; CDR3: CASSQSLRDRGEGYTF
V: TRBV11-2; J: TRBJ2-7; D: .; length: 15; size: .; DNA: TGTGCCAGCAGCTCCGCCCCGACAGGTCTACACGAGCAGTACTTC; CDR3: CASSSAPTGLHEQYF
V: TRBV7-8; J: TRBJ1-1; D: TRBD1; length: 15; size: few; DNA: TGTGCCAGCAGCGATAAGACAGGGGCTAACACTGAAGCTTTCTTT; CDR3: CASSDKTGANTEAFF
V: TRBV23-1; J: TRBJ1-3; D: .; length: 17; size: .; DNA: TGCGCCAGCAGGGATACGTTTCCACAGTCCGGTGGAAACACCATATATTTT; CDR3: CASRDTFPQSGGNTIYF
V: TRBV4-1; J: TRBJ2-7; D: TRBD2; length: 16; size: .; DNA: TGCGCCAGCAGCCAAGAGGGGCTAGCGGGTCAATACGAGCAGTACTTC; CDR3: CASSQEGLAGQYEQYF
V: TRBV5-1; J: TRBJ2-7; D: TRBD1; length: 15; size: .; DNA: TGCGCCAGCAGCCCCGGACAGGGGGACTCCTACGAGCAGTACTTC; CDR3: CASSPGQGDSYEQYF
V: TRBV18; J: TRBJ1-1; D: .; length: 12; size: .; DNA: TGTGCCAGCTCATCTTCGAACACTGAAGCTTTCTTT; CDR3: CASSSSNTEAFF
V: TRBV3-1/TRBV3-2; J: TRBJ1-1; D: .; length: 13; size: once; DNA: TGTGCCAGCAGCCAACGGGAGAACACTGAAGCTTTCTTT; CDR3: CASSQRENTEAFF
V: TRBV18; J: TRBJ2-1; D: TRBD1; length: 15; size: .; DNA: TGTGCCAGCTCAGCACTACAGGGGTCCTACAATGAGCAGTTCTTC; CDR3: CASSALQGSYNEQFF
V: TRBV27; J: TRBJ2-7; D: .; length: 15; size: .; DNA: TGTGCCAGCAGTCCAGGGACTGGGAAGATATACGAGCAGTACTTC; CDR3: CASSPGTGKIYEQYF
V: TRBV11-2; J: TRBJ2-2; D: TRBD1; length: 16; size: .; DNA: TGTGCCAGCAGCCAAACCGGGACAGGGTGGACCGGGGAGCTGTTTTTT; CDR3: CASSQTGTGWTGELFF
V: TRBV24-1; J: TRBJ1-5; D: .; length: 16; size: .; DNA: TGTGCCACCAGTGAGGGGGGACTGGTATCGGATCAGCCCCAGCATTTT; CDR3: CATSEGGLVSDQPQHF
V: TRBV5-6; J: TRBJ1-2; D: TRBD1; length: 17; size: .; DNA: TGTGCCAGCAGCTTGCATTTGGGACAGGCCCCCCGGTTCGGCTACACCTTC; CDR3: CASSLHLGQAPRFGYTF
V: TRBV6-5; J: TRBJ1-4; D: .; length: 16; size: few; DNA: TGTGCCAGCAGTTACTCAGGACAGATTCCTAATGAAAAACTGTTTTTT; CDR3: CASSYSGQIPNEKLFF
V: TRBV7-2; J: TRBJ1-2; D: .; length: 12; size: once; DNA: TGTGCCAGCAGCTTAGTATACTATGGCTACACCTTC; CDR3: CASSLVYYGYTF
V: TRBV12-3/TRBV12-4; J: TRBJ2-7; D: .; length: 11; size: .; DNA: TGTGCGTGGACGGTCGGGGACGAGCAGTACTTC; CDR3: CAWTVGDEQYF
V: TRBV7-2; J: TRBJ1-5; D: .; length: 17; size: once; DNA: TGTGCCAGCAGCTTAGAGCAGGGATGGTATAGCAATCAGCCCCAGCATTTT; CDR3: CASSLEQGWYSNQPQHF
V: TRBV4-3; J: TRBJ2-4; D: .; length: 17; size: .; DNA: TGCGCCAGCAGCCAAAGTCGGGAGTCTCTAGCCAAAAACATTCAGTACTTC; CDR3: CASSQSRESLAKNIQYF
V: TRBV18; J: TRBJ1-1; D: .; length: 15; size: .; DNA: TGTGCCAGCTCACCACCTAGTAAGGGGCTCACTGAAGCTTTCTTT; CDR3: CASSPPSKGLTEAFF